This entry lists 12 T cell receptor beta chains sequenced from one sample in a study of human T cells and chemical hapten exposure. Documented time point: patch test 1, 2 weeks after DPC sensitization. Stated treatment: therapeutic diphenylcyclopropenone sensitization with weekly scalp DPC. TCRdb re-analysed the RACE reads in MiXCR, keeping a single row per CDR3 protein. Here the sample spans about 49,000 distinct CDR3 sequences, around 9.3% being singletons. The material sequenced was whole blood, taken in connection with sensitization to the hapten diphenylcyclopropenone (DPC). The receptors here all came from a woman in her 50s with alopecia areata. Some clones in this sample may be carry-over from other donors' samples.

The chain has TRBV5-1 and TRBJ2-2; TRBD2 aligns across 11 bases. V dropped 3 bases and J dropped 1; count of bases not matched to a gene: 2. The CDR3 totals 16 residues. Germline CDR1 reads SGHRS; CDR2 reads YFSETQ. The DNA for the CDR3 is TGCGCCAGCAGCTCGGGACTAGCGGTGAACACCGGGGAGCTGTTTTTT. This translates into CASSSGLAVNTGELFF.

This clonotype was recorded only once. CDR3 nucleotide sequence: TGTGCCAGCAGCCCCAGGCTAGCGGGAGGGGTTGAGCAGTTCTTC. This translates into CASSPRLAGGVEQFF. V and J are TRBV28 and TRBJ2-1; 12 bases line up with TRBD2. This CDR3 spans 15 amino acids. Germline V gene lookup returns CDR1 MDHEN and CDR2 SYDVKM. Unmatched junction bases numbered 9, after V lost 6 bases and J lost 9 bases.

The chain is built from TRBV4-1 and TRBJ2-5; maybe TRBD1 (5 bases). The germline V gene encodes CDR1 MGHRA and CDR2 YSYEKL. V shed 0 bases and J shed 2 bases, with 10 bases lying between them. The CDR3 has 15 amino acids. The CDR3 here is CASSQDIQEQETQYF. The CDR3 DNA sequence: TGCGCCAGCAGCCAAGATATACAGGAACAAGAGACCCAGTACTTC.

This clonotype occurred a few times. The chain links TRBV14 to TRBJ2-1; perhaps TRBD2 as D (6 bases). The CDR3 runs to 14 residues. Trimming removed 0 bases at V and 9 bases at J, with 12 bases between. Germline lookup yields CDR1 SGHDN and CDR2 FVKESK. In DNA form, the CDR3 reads TGTGCCAGCAGCCAAGAACTAGCAGTCAGTGAGCAGTTCTTC. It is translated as CASSQELAVSEQFF.

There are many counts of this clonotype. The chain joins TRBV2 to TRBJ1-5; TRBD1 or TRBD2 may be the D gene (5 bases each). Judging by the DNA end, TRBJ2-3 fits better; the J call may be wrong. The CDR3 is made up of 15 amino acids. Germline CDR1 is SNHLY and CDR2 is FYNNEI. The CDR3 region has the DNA TGTGCCAGCAGTGAGAGGGCAGGGATAGGCCAGCCCCAGTATTTT. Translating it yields CASSERAGIGQPQYF.

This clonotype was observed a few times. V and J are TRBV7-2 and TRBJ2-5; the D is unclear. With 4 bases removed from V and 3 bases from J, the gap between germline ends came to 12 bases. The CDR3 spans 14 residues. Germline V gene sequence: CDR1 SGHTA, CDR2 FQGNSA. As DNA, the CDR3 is TGTGCCAGCAGCTCTGGGGTCAGGAAAGAGACCCAGTACTTC. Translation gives CASSSGVRKETQYF.

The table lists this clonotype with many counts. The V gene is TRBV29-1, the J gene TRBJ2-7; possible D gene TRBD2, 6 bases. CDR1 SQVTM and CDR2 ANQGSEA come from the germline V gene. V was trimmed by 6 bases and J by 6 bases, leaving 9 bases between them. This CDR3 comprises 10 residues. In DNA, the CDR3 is TGCAGCGTGGGGGGACCCGAGCAGTACTTC. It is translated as CSVGGPEQYF.

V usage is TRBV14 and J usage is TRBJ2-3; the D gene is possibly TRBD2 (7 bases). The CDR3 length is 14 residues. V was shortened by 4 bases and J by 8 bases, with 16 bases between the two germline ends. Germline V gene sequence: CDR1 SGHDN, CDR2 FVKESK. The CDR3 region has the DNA TGTGCCAGCAGCCCAGCGGGACTCAGGGGTACGCAGTATTTT. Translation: CASSPAGLRGTQYF.

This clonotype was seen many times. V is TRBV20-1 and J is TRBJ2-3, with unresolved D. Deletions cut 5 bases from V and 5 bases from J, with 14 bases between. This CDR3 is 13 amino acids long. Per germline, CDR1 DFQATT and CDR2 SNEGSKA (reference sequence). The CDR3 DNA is TGCAGTGCTCCCCAGGACGTCGGAGATACGCAGTATTTT. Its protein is CSAPQDVGDTQYF.

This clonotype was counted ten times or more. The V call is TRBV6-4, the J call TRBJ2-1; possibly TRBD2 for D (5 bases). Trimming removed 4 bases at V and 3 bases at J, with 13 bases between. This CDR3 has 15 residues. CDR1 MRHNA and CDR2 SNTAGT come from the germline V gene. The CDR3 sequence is CASSVEPSYYNEQFF. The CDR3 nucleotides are TGTGCCAGCAGTGTGGAGCCTAGCTACTACAATGAGCAGTTCTTC.

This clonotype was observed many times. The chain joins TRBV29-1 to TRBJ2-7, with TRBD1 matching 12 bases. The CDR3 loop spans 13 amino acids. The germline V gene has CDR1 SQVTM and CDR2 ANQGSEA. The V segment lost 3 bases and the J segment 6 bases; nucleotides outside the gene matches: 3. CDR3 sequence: CSVEGQGAAEQYF. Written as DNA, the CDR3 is TGCAGCGTTGAGGGACAGGGGGCGGCCGAGCAGTACTTC.

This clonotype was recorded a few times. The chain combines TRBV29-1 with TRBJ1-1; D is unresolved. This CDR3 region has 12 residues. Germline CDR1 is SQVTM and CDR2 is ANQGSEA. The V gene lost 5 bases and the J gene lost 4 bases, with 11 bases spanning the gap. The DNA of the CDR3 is TGCAGCGTTAACCGGCCCGGCACTGAAGCTTTCTTT. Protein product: CSVNRPGTEAFF.